The sample holds a few counts of the clone carrying this T cell receptor (beta chain). As yet, its antigen is unknown. This sample was taken from a study of blood T cells in healthy people across ages. Study-level background: About one barcoded beta molecule was captured per two T cells (by template switching). Study-wide results and limits: It was not possible, with unsorted PBMCs, to conclusively compare naive and antigen-experienced cells. Naive T cell percentage showed a strong correlation with the diversity of TCR beta.

This CDR3 is 14 amino acids long. V lost 0 bases and J lost 4, with 4 bases in between. Germline V CDR1 and CDR2: LGHNA, YNFKEQ. Combining a sample-barcoded 5' primer with a J-beta primer mix, a second PCR ran for roughly 7 to 12 cycles. Every cDNA molecule carried a tag from a template-switch adaptor bearing 12 random nucleotides. TCRdb passed the 5' RACE reads through MiXCR, listing each CDR3 protein once. Of about 900,000 distinct CDR3 sequences listed, about 48% are singletons. The J gene is TRBJ2-6, the V gene TRBV4-2; D unclear. Sequences were obtained from blood. The sequence was collected from a man aged 25-40 years in good health. CDR3 loop: CASSQESGANVLTF. The CDR3 DNA reads TGTGCCAGCAGCCAAGAATCCGGGGCCAACGTCCTGACTTTC.